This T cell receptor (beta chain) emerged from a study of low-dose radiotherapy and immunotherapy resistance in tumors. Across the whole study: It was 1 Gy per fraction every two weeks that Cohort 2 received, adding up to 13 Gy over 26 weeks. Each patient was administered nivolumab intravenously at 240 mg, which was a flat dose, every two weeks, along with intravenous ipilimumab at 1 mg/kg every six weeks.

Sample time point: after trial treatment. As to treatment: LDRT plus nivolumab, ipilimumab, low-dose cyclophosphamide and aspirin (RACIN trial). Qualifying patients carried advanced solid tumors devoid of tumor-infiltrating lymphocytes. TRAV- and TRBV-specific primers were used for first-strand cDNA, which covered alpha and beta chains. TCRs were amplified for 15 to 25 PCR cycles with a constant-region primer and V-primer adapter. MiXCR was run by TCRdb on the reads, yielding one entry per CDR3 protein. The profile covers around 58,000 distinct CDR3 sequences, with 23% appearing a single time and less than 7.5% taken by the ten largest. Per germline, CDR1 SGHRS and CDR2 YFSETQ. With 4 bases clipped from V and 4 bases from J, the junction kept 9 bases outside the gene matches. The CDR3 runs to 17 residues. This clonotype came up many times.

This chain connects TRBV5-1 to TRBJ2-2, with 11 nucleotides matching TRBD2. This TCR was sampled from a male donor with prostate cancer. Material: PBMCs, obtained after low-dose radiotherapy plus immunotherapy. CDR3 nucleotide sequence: TGCGCCAGCAGCCCAGCTAGCGGGAGGCCCGGCACCGGGGAGCTGTTTTTT. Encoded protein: CASSPASGRPGTGELFF.